Below, 26 T cell receptor beta chains from the same sample are listed, as sequenced in a study of blood T cell repertoires in COVID-19 (dated by TCRdb to the early 2020s). Libraries were constructed by the immunoSEQ multiplex PCR assay. In TCRdb, the immuneACCESS table is reduced to in-frame sequences with V and J assigned. These tables do not hold every clone; where another copy was compared, an unresolved V gene accounts for under half, and the others remain unexplained. The sample table contains approximately 160,000 clones; only one count was recorded for more than 85% of them. The ten biggest clones cover less than 2% of the sample. Source material: peripheral blood. The receptors come from an older woman with COVID-19, enrolled during active disease.

This chain uses TRBV5-4 with TRBJ2-3; 7 nucleotides line up with TRBD1. This CDR3 is built from 13 residues. CDR1 is SGHNT, CDR2 YYREEE, per germline (reference sequence). J lost 6 bases, V lost 1 base, and 2 bases had no gene match. The CDR3 sequence: CASSLTGADTQYF. DNA for the CDR3: TGTGCCAGCAGCTTGACAGGGGCCGATACGCAGTATTTT.

The gene calls are TRBV9 and TRBJ2-1; D is unresolved. The CDR3 totals 13 residues. Trimming cost V 3 bases and J 4 bases, with 8 bases left between them. Per the germline V gene, CDR1 is SGDLS and CDR2 is YYNGEE. The CDR3 loop is CASSARGYNEQFF. The CDR3 nucleotides read TGTGCCAGCAGCGCTCGAGGTTACAATGAGCAGTTCTTC.

The chain has TRBV5-5 and TRBJ2-5; 10 bases line up with TRBD1. J lost 5 bases, V lost 4 bases, and 8 bases had no gene match. Germline assignment: CDR1 SGHKS and CDR2 YYEKEE (reference sequence). The length of the CDR3 is 15 residues. The CDR3 sequence: CASSTGTGDRETQYF. CDR3 DNA sequence: TGTGCCAGCAGCACGGGGACAGGGGACCGCGAGACCCAGTACTTC.

The chain has TRBV6-6 and TRBJ1-3; D is ambiguous. The CDR3 is made up of 12 amino acids. Germline-derived CDR1 and CDR2 are MNHNY and SVGAGI (reference sequence). V lost 10 bases and J 4 bases, leaving 11 bases between the germline ends. Written as DNA, the CDR3 is TGTGCCACCAAACCCCGGGGAAACACCATATATTTT. Residues: CATKPRGNTIYF.

The chain is built from TRBV7-9 and TRBJ1-2; D gene unclear. The germline V gene has CDR1 SEHNR and CDR2 FQNEAQ (reference sequence). This CDR3 spans 13 amino acids. Trimming shortened V by 3 bases and J by 6 bases, and 11 bases separated the two germline ends. The CDR3 loop reads CASSFSSGDGYTF. Written as DNA, the CDR3 is TGTGCCAGCAGCTTTTCTTCCGGGGATGGCTACACCTTC. Based on the CDR3 plus reference TRBV7-9 and TRBJ1-2, the full variable domain is DTGVSQNPRHKITKRGQNVTFRCDPISEHNRLYWYRQTLGQGPEFLTYFQNEAQLEKSRLLSDRFSAERPKGSFSTLEIQRTEQGDSAMYLCASSFSSGDGYTFGSGTRLTVV.

The chain carries TRBV10-2 and TRBJ1-1, with TRBD1 identical over 7 bases. Germline CDR1 reads WSHSY; CDR2 reads SAAADI. With V trimmed by 6 bases and J by 1 base, 8 bases remained unmatched. CDR3 size: 15 residues. The CDR3 is CASRGNRGGNTEAFF. The DNA for the CDR3 is TGCGCCAGCAGGGGAAACAGGGGCGGGAACACTGAAGCTTTCTTT.

This clone has only one observation. This chain connects TRBV7-2 to TRBJ2-5, with 11 bases aligning to TRBD2. V lost 6 bases, J lost 5 bases, and 2 bases stayed unmatched. Germline CDR1 reads SGHTA; CDR2 reads FQGNSA. The CDR3 is made up of 13 amino acids. The CDR3 is CASRRLAGETQYF. DNA of the CDR3: TGTGCCAGCAGACGACTAGCGGGGGAGACCCAGTACTTC.

The V and J genes are TRBV7-2 and TRBJ2-6, with a possible D match to TRBD1 (5 bases). The CDR3 runs 19 residues. V was trimmed by 2 bases and J by 2 bases, leaving 19 bases between them. Germline V gene sequence: CDR1 SGHTA, CDR2 FQGNSA. The CDR3 spells CASSLYTLTARTGANVLTF. CDR3 sequence (DNA): TGTGCCAGCAGCTTATATACTTTGACAGCAAGAACTGGGGCCAACGTCCTGACTTTC.

J is TRBJ1-5 and V is TRBV21-1; the table calls TRBD1, which could not be checked here. TRBV21-1 is a pseudogene segment. The CDR3 sequence is 17 residues long. The CDR3 loop is CASSKAGRTPFDQPQHF. The DNA of the CDR3 is TGTGCCAGCAGCAAAGCTGGCAGGACACCATTCGATCAGCCCCAGCATTTT.

This clone occurred once. The chain employs TRBV5-1 and TRBJ2-2; TRBD2 might be the D (5 bases). The length of the CDR3 is 14 residues. V was trimmed by 2 bases and J by 3 bases, leaving 8 bases between them. In germline, CDR1 is SGHRS, CDR2 YFSETQ. CDR3 sequence (DNA): TGCGCCAGCAGCTTACCAGCGGACACCGGGGAGCTGTTTTTT. It yields the protein CASSLPADTGELFF.

The table lists this clone with a count of one. The chain is built from TRBV4-1 and TRBJ1-5; 8 bases map to TRBD1. The CDR3 length is 15 residues. The V gene end was trimmed by 3 bases and the J gene end by 10 bases; junction bases not matched to a gene: 11. Looked up from germline, CDR1 is MGHRA and CDR2 is YSYEKL. For the CDR3, the DNA is TGCGCCAGCAGCCATGAGGGACAGGCTCTCGATCCCCAGCATTTT. Amino acids: CASSHEGQALDPQHF.

The rearrangement links TRBV5-4 to TRBJ1-1; no reliable D call. Germline V gene lookup returns CDR1 SGHNT and CDR2 YYREEE (reference sequence). The germline V and J ends were trimmed by 2 bases and 3 bases, with 11 bases remaining between them. The CDR3 length is 14 residues. The CDR3 spells CASSFQKPDTEAFF. CDR3 bases: TGTGCCAGCAGCTTCCAAAAGCCGGACACTGAAGCTTTCTTT.

The chain is built from TRBV11-2 and TRBJ1-1; D not resolved. This CDR3 region has 14 residues. V was trimmed by 2 bases and J by 10 bases, leaving 17 bases between them. Germline V gene data show CDR1 as SGHAT and CDR2 as FQNNGV. CDR3 coding DNA: TGTGCCAGCAGCTTACCCCTAGCGCCATGGCGAGCTTTCTTT. This sequence encodes CASSLPLAPWRAFF.

The chain links TRBV19 to TRBJ1-2; D is ambiguous. The CDR3 is 15 residues long. V was clipped by 10 bases and J by 0 bases, with 18 bases between them. From germline, CDR1 is LNHDA and CDR2 SQIVND (reference sequence). The CDR3 spells CATAAGDPTNYGYTF. The CDR3 nucleotides read TGTGCCACCGCCGCGGGCGATCCCACTAACTATGGCTACACCTTC.

The rearrangement uses TRBV5-1 and TRBJ2-2; D might be TRBD1 (5 bases). The CDR3 has 13 residues. Germline assignment: CDR1 SGHRS and CDR2 YFSETQ. The V and J ends lost 3 bases and 7 bases respectively, with 10 bases between them. CDR3: CASSSSTDGELFF. The DNA for the CDR3 is TGCGCCAGCAGCTCGTCGACAGACGGGGAGCTGTTTTTT.

This clone has just one count. The chain carries TRBV27 and TRBJ2-3; TRBD2 is a possible D gene (5 bases). This CDR3 contains 12 residues. Trimming left V 6 bases short and J 11 bases short, with 15 bases between. The V gene's germline CDR1 is MNHEY and CDR2 SMNVEV (reference sequence). CDR3 coding DNA: TGTGCCAGCAGAACCTCGGACTTAAAGCAGTATTTT. As protein: CASRTSDLKQYF.

This clone was seen a single time. V and J are TRBV10-3 and TRBJ1-1, with 8 bases lining up with TRBD1. The CDR3 totals 15 residues. The germline V gene encodes CDR1 ENHRY and CDR2 SYGVKD. J gave up 0 bases and V 6 bases, and 6 bases lay outside the gene matches. In nucleotides, the CDR3 is TGTGCCATCAGGGAGACAGGGGCTCTGAACACTGAAGCTTTCTTT. It codes for CAIRETGALNTEAFF.

This clone was seen once. This rearrangement joins TRBV7-9 to TRBJ1-5; 8 bases align to TRBD1. CDR1 is SEHNR and CDR2 is FQNEAQ in the germline V gene (reference sequence). This CDR3 spans 15 amino acids. Trimming removed 4 bases from V and 2 bases from J; junction bases left unmatched: 4. The CDR3 protein is CASSSGQGGNQPQHF. The DNA of the CDR3 is TGTGCCAGCAGCTCCGGACAGGGTGGCAATCAGCCCCAGCATTTT.

The chain employs TRBV7-9 and TRBJ2-1; weak D call: TRBD2 (6 bases). There are 13 residues in the CDR3. The V gene's germline CDR1 is SEHNR and CDR2 FQNEAQ (reference sequence). V dropped 7 bases and J dropped 5 bases, with 12 bases sitting between them. The CDR3 loop reads CASNLGLDNEQFF. CDR3 coding DNA: TGTGCCAGCAACTTGGGACTCGACAATGAGCAGTTCTTC. The full variable domain, with the rest looked up from reference TRBV7-9 and TRBJ2-1, is DTGVSQNPRHKITKRGQNVTFRCDPISEHNRLYWYRQTLGQGPEFLTYFQNEAQLEKSRLLSDRFSAERPKGSFSTLEIQRTEQGDSAMYLCASNLGLDNEQFFGPGTRLTVL.

This chain connects TRBV28 to TRBJ1-1; TRBD1 matches at 7 bases. Germline trimming cut 5 bases from V and 0 bases from J; bases unmatched to any gene: 6. This CDR3 comprises 15 residues. Germline CDR1 MDHEN, CDR2 SYDVKM. The CDR3 is CASSLQGQLNTEAFF. The DNA of the CDR3 is TGTGCCAGCAGTCTTCAGGGACAGCTGAACACTGAAGCTTTCTTT.

The chain links TRBV29-1 to TRBJ2-1; TRBD1 matches 9 bases. Germline V gene lookup returns CDR1 SQVTM and CDR2 ANQGSEA. This CDR3 has 14 residues. Trimming at V came to 3 bases and at J to 6 bases, leaving 6 bases not matched to a gene. In DNA, the CDR3 is TGCAGCGTTGAGGGACAGGGTTTCCGCAATGAGCAGTTCTTC. It is translated as CSVEGQGFRNEQFF.

The chain combines TRBV9 with TRBJ1-1; tentatively, D is TRBD1 (5 bases). The length of the CDR3 is 16 residues. V dropped 4 bases and J dropped 8 bases, with 24 bases sitting between them. Germline assignment: CDR1 SGDLS and CDR2 YYNGEE. The CDR3 nucleotides read TGTGCCAGCAGCCCAACCCAAGCAGGTTGGGGCGGAGAAGCTTTCTTT. Its protein is CASSPTQAGWGGEAFF.

The J gene is TRBJ2-7, the V gene TRBV27; 8 bases fit TRBD1. V gave up 1 base and J gave up 5 bases; unmatched junction bases: 7. The germline gives CDR1 MNHEY, CDR2 SMNVEV (reference sequence). The CDR3 contains 15 residues. This CDR3 is CASSLLPTGEDEQYF. DNA of the CDR3: TGTGCCAGCAGTTTATTACCGACAGGGGAGGACGAGCAGTACTTC.

The chain joins TRBV7-6 to TRBJ1-6; 7 bases are shared with TRBD1. The germline gives CDR1 SGHVS, CDR2 FNYEAQ. The CDR3 is 16 amino acids. The V and J ends lost 5 bases and 7 bases, in that order; junction bases with no gene match: 11. The CDR3 loop is CASSPNPTGSNSPLHF. The CDR3, as DNA: TGTGCCAGCAGCCCTAACCCGACAGGGTCCAATTCACCCCTCCACTTT.

The chain couples TRBV7-9 to TRBJ2-7; D uncertain. This CDR3 region has 14 residues. The V gene's germline CDR1 is SEHNR and CDR2 FQNEAQ (reference sequence). Trimming took off 3 bases at V and 0 bases at J, with 9 bases between the two ends. The CDR3 nucleotides are TGTGCCAGCAGCTTCATTACAAGCTCCTACGAGCAGTACTTC. It translates to CASSFITSSYEQYF.

The rearrangement uses TRBV7-2 and TRBJ1-6, with no clear D. V was cut by 5 bases and J by 7 bases, with 18 bases left in between. The CDR3 is 16 amino acids. The V gene's germline CDR1 is SGHTA and CDR2 FQGNSA. The CDR3 nucleotides read TGTGCCAGCAGCCTAAATGGTGGCGAGGCAAATTCACCCCTCCACTTT. It codes for CASSLNGGEANSPLHF.